These T cell receptor beta chains were read from a single sample in a study of regulatory T cells in long-lasting Graves disease. MiXCR was run by TCRdb on the multiplex PCR reads, yielding one entry per CDR3 protein. Among a few hundred thousand distinct CDR3 sequences listed, around 22% were seen once. Sequencing was performed on peripheral blood mononuclear cells (PBMCs), taken when the disease was refractory, from a patient treated with antithyroid drugs. The receptors were gathered from a female donor with Graves disease. Both conserved end residues are part of each CDR3. D genes are given only for firm matches. Size tells how often a clone was seen (once, few, many) or the class of an expanded clone, and some rows leave it out.

j_call: TRBJ1-5; d_call: -; clone_size: -; v_call: TRBV15; cdr3_aa: CATARTENQPQHF; cdr3_nt: TGTGCCACCGCTAGGACAGAGAATCAGCCCCAGCATTTT
j_call: TRBJ2-2; d_call: -; clone_size: -; v_call: TRBV6-2/TRBV6-3; cdr3_aa: CASSDYRRGNTGELFF; cdr3_nt: TGTGCCAGCAGTGATTACCGCAGGGGTAACACCGGGGAGCTGTTTTTT
j_call: TRBJ1-1; d_call: -; clone_size: -; v_call: TRBV14; cdr3_aa: CASSQDDSVPLNTEAFF; cdr3_nt: TGTGCCAGCAGCCAAGATGACAGCGTACCTCTGAACACTGAAGCTTTCTTT
j_call: TRBJ2-2; d_call: -; clone_size: many; v_call: TRBV6-1; cdr3_aa: CASSERIGTGELFF; cdr3_nt: TGTGCCAGCAGTGAAAGGATCGGGACCGGGGAGCTGTTTTTT
j_call: TRBJ1-1; d_call: -; clone_size: many; v_call: TRBV12-3/TRBV12-4; cdr3_aa: CASSTPGALGEAFF; cdr3_nt: TGTGCCAGCAGTACTCCCGGGGCCTTGGGTGAAGCTTTCTTT
j_call: TRBJ1-1; d_call: -; clone_size: many; v_call: TRBV7-2; cdr3_aa: CASSLDTNTEAFF; cdr3_nt: TGTGCCAGCAGCTTAGACACGAACACTGAAGCTTTCTTT
j_call: TRBJ1-4; d_call: TRBD1; clone_size: few; v_call: TRBV7-6; cdr3_aa: CASSLAPGTDEKLFF; cdr3_nt: TGTGCCAGCAGCTTAGCCCCCGGGACAGATGAAAAACTGTTTTTT
j_call: TRBJ1-1; d_call: -; clone_size: many; v_call: TRBV7-9; cdr3_aa: CASSLLGRNTEAFF; cdr3_nt: TGTGCCAGCAGTCTCCTTGGACGGAACACTGAAGCTTTCTTT
j_call: TRBJ2-4; d_call: TRBD2; clone_size: few; v_call: TRBV4-3; cdr3_aa: CASSPGSGRENIQYF; cdr3_nt: TGCGCCAGCAGCCCAGGGAGCGGGAGAGAAAACATTCAGTACTTC
j_call: TRBJ1-2; d_call: -; clone_size: -; v_call: TRBV13; cdr3_aa: CASSTPQVSYGYTF; cdr3_nt: TGTGCCAGCAGCACCCCCCAGGTTTCCTATGGCTACACCTTC
j_call: TRBJ2-7; d_call: TRBD2; clone_size: -; v_call: TRBV5-1; cdr3_aa: CASSGGSGSQYEQYF; cdr3_nt: TGCGCCAGCAGCGGAGGTAGCGGGAGTCAGTACGAGCAGTACTTC
j_call: TRBJ1-1; d_call: -; clone_size: many; v_call: TRBV28; cdr3_aa: CASSPQVTEAFF; cdr3_nt: TGTGCCAGCAGTCCTCAGGTCACTGAAGCTTTCTTT
j_call: TRBJ2-5; d_call: TRBD2; clone_size: many; v_call: TRBV5-4; cdr3_aa: CASSFSGGTETQYF; cdr3_nt: TGTGCCAGCAGCTTCAGCGGGGGGACCGAGACCCAGTACTTC
j_call: TRBJ2-5; d_call: TRBD2; clone_size: -; v_call: TRBV20-1; cdr3_aa: CSATGTRVIEETQYF; cdr3_nt: TGCAGTGCCACCGGGACTAGAGTGATAGAGGAGACCCAGTACTTC
j_call: TRBJ1-5; d_call: -; clone_size: -; v_call: TRBV20-1; cdr3_aa: CSARGTGRRNQPQHF; cdr3_nt: TGCAGTGCTAGAGGTACAGGGAGACGCAATCAGCCCCAGCATTTT
j_call: TRBJ1-1; d_call: -; clone_size: many; v_call: TRBV28; cdr3_aa: CASSLRQMAEAFF; cdr3_nt: TGTGCCAGCAGTTTGCGGCAAATGGCTGAAGCTTTCTTT
j_call: TRBJ1-4; d_call: -; clone_size: -; v_call: TRBV6-1; cdr3_aa: CASTKRTRLMWKLFF; cdr3_nt: TGTGCCAGCACCAAGAGGACAAGATTAATGTGGAAACTGTTTTTT
j_call: TRBJ2-7; d_call: TRBD2; clone_size: few; v_call: TRBV27; cdr3_aa: CASSFSGESSYEQYF; cdr3_nt: TGTGCCAGCAGTTTTAGCGGGGAATCCTCCTACGAGCAGTACTTC
j_call: TRBJ1-4; d_call: TRBD1; clone_size: -; v_call: TRBV27; cdr3_aa: CASSRTGENEKLFF; cdr3_nt: TGTGCCAGCAGCCGGACAGGGGAAAATGAAAAACTGTTTTTT
j_call: TRBJ2-7; d_call: -; clone_size: -; v_call: TRBV14; cdr3_aa: CASSQHPGNPYEQYF; cdr3_nt: TGTGCCAGCAGCCAACATCCGGGTAACCCCTACGAGCAGTACTTC
j_call: TRBJ2-7; d_call: -; clone_size: few; v_call: TRBV29-1; cdr3_aa: CSVAADTYEQYF; cdr3_nt: TGCAGCGTTGCGGCGGATACCTACGAGCAGTACTTC
j_call: TRBJ1-1; d_call: -; clone_size: many; v_call: TRBV6-6; cdr3_aa: CASSYSLPGSSLNTEAFF; cdr3_nt: TGTGCCAGCAGTTACTCGTTACCGGGCTCTTCCTTGAACACTGAAGCTTTCTTT
j_call: TRBJ2-1; d_call: TRBD2; clone_size: -; v_call: TRBV6-1; cdr3_aa: CASRKSGRADHETLSF; cdr3_nt: TGTGCCAGCAGAAAGAGCGGGAGGGCAGACCACGAGACCCTATCCTTC
j_call: TRBJ1-2; d_call: TRBD1; clone_size: few; v_call: TRBV20-1; cdr3_aa: CSAQPTGGGGYTF; cdr3_nt: TGCAGTGCTCAACCGACAGGGGGGGGTGGCTACACCTTC
j_call: TRBJ1-3; d_call: TRBD1; clone_size: -; v_call: TRBV7-9; cdr3_aa: CASSHRDRWGAGNTIYF; cdr3_nt: TGTGCCAGCAGCCACAGGGACAGATGGGGAGCTGGAAACACCATATATTTT
j_call: TRBJ2-1; d_call: -; clone_size: -; v_call: TRBV5-1; cdr3_aa: CASSLPTYPPFF; cdr3_nt: TGCGCCAGCAGCTTACCTACGTACCCGCCCTTCTTC
j_call: TRBJ2-7; d_call: TRBD1; clone_size: many; v_call: TRBV7-2; cdr3_aa: CASSQLGGQGLGEQYF; cdr3_nt: TGTGCCAGCAGCCAACTGGGGGGACAGGGGTTGGGCGAGCAGTACTTC
j_call: TRBJ2-5; d_call: TRBD1; clone_size: few; v_call: TRBV20-1; cdr3_aa: CSARGQGGETQYF; cdr3_nt: TGCAGTGCTAGGGGACAGGGGGGCGAGACCCAGTACTTC
j_call: TRBJ2-5; d_call: TRBD1; clone_size: -; v_call: TRBV29-1; cdr3_aa: CSIASGQGAQETQYF; cdr3_nt: TGCAGCATTGCGTCGGGACAGGGGGCTCAAGAGACCCAGTACTTC
j_call: TRBJ2-6; d_call: TRBD2; clone_size: -; v_call: TRBV6-2/TRBV6-3; cdr3_aa: CASNALGREGGIGGANVLTF; cdr3_nt: TGTGCCAGCAATGCATTAGGCCGGGAGGGGGGAATTGGTGGGGCCAACGTCCTGACTTTC